These 6 T cell receptor beta chains originate from one sample sequenced in a study of blood T cells in healthy people across ages. Primers used in a second PCR of about 7 to 12 cycles were a sample-barcoded 5' primer and a J-beta primer mix. TCRdb reanalysed the 5' RACE reads using MiXCR and keeps one entry per CDR3 protein. The profile shows about 640,000 distinct CDR3 sequences, under 65% of them singletons. What was sequenced was blood. The origin of the receptors is a man in his fifties or sixties in good health.

This chain connects TRBV24-1 to TRBJ2-1, with D unresolved. There are 11 residues in the CDR3. V was cut by 3 bases and J by 7 bases, with 3 bases left in between. The germline V gene encodes CDR1 KGHDR and CDR2 SFDVKD. The CDR3 reads CATSDRNEQFF. CDR3 nucleotide sequence: TGTGCCACCAGTGATAGAAATGAGCAGTTCTTC.

The chain employs TRBV6-2 or TRBV6-3 and TRBJ2-5; TRBD1 aligns across 8 bases. Germline V lookup: CDR1 MNHEY, CDR2 SVGEGT. The CDR3 runs to 14 residues. Unmatched junction bases numbered 11, after V lost 10 bases and J lost 4 bases. CDR3 region: CATRPSGGPETQYF. The CDR3 coding sequence is TGTGCCACCCGTCCATCAGGGGGCCCAGAGACCCAGTACTTC.

This chain uses TRBV4-1 with TRBJ2-3, with 9 bases matching TRBD1. Trimming took 0 bases from V and 6 from J; bases not matched to a gene: 13. Germline CDR1 is MGHRA and CDR2 is YSYEKL. This CDR3 is built from 18 residues. CDR3 region: CASSQDMSGDRAADTQYF. The CDR3 DNA is TGCGCCAGCAGCCAAGATATGTCCGGGGACAGGGCGGCGGATACGCAGTATTTT.

The chain combines TRBV5-1 with TRBJ2-1; 8 bases fit TRBD2. The CDR3 length is 16 residues. Germline V gives CDR1 SGHRS, CDR2 YFSETQ. J gave up 4 bases and V 6 bases, and 12 bases lay outside the gene matches. As DNA, the CDR3 is TGCGCCAGCAAGGAAACCGGGGGGGCCGCTTACAATGAGCAGTTCTTC. It specifies CASKETGGAAYNEQFF. The full variable domain, rest sourced from reference TRBV5-1 and TRBJ2-1, is KAGVTQTPRYLIKTRGQQVTLSCSPISGHRSVSWYQQTPGQGLQFLFEYFSETQRNKGNFPGRFSGRQFSNSRSEMNVSTLELGDSALYLCASKETGGAAYNEQFFGPGTRLTVL.

V usage is TRBV3-1 and J usage is TRBJ2-1; TRBD2 matches at 10 bases. The CDR3 is 16 amino acids. J lost 0 bases, V lost 2 bases, and 1 base had no gene match. Germline-derived CDR1 and CDR2 are LGHDT and YNNKEL (reference sequence). This CDR3 reads CASSQLAGGSYNEQFF. The CDR3 coding sequence is TGTGCCAGCAGCCAATTAGCGGGGGGCTCCTACAATGAGCAGTTCTTC.

The V gene is TRBV27, the J gene TRBJ2-6; no definite D call. This CDR3 is built from 15 residues. V was trimmed by 5 bases and J by 2 bases, leaving 10 bases between them. Germline loops: CDR1 MNHEY, CDR2 SMNVEV (reference sequence). The CDR3 sequence is CASSRLAPGANVLTF. For the CDR3, the DNA is TGTGCCAGCAGTCGGTTGGCGCCTGGGGCCAACGTCCTGACTTTC.